A single sample gave rise to the 13 T cell receptor beta chains below, sequenced in a study of blood T cell repertoires in COVID-19. Only in-frame clones appear in the TCRdb table, and some are missing; sequencing was by immunoSEQ multiplex PCR. Of 350,000 or so clones in the sample, approximately 92% were seen once. Sequencing was done on a sample of PBMCs or T cells enriched from blood (not recorded which). These TCRs come from a woman aged 25-40 years who had recovered from COVID-19.

The chain joins TRBV7-6 to TRBJ2-7; D perhaps matches TRBD2 (5 bases). CDR3 length equals 14 residues. Germline CDR1 SGHVS, CDR2 FNYEAQ. V gave up 2 bases and J gave up 5 bases, with 13 bases separating them. The CDR3: CASSLNRDKDEQYF. CDR3 coding DNA: TGTGCCAGCAGCTTAAACCGGGATAAGGACGAGCAGTACTTC.

This chain uses TRBV7-2 with TRBJ1-2; 10 nucleotides line up with TRBD1. V dropped 5 bases and J dropped 8; count of bases not matched to a gene: 8. CDR3 size: 14 residues. In germline, CDR1 is SGHTA, CDR2 FQGNSA. The CDR3 spells CASSETGGAYGYTF. The CDR3 DNA reads as TGTGCCAGCAGCGAGACAGGGGGCGCTTACGGCTACACCTTC.

The chain uses TRBV4-3 and TRBJ2-3; the match to TRBD2 covers 7 bases. The CDR3 contains 15 residues. The ends lost 4 bases at V and 1 base at J; junction bases unmatched: 5. Germline CDR1 LGHNA, CDR2 YSLEER. The CDR3 sequence: CASSPAAGGTDTQYF. The CDR3, as DNA: TGCGCCAGCAGCCCAGCGGCGGGGGGCACAGATACGCAGTATTTT.

The chain carries TRBV3-1 (or the pseudogene TRBV3-2) and TRBJ1-1; D is unclear. Looked up from germline, CDR1 is LGHDT and CDR2 is YNNKEL (reference sequence). The CDR3 is 12 residues long. Trimming removed 8 bases at V and 2 bases at J, with 9 bases between. Here the CDR3 DNA reads TGTGCCAGCGGGCCGGAAAACACTGAAGCTTTCTTT. Translation gives CASGPENTEAFF.

CDR3 sequence (DNA): TGTGCCAGCAGCTTCGTAGTCTACGAGCAGTACTTC. Encoded protein: CASSFVVYEQYF. J is TRBJ2-7 and V is TRBV7-2; D is uncertain. The CDR3 spans 12 residues. The V end lost 3 bases, the J end lost 3 bases, and 6 bases lay between the germline ends. Germline V gene lookup returns CDR1 SGHTA and CDR2 FQGNSA.

The chain links TRBV19 to TRBJ1-1, with TRBD1 matching 8 bases. Germline V CDR1 and CDR2: LNHDA, SQIVND (reference sequence). With 6 bases clipped from V and 1 base from J, the junction kept 7 bases outside the gene matches. There are 15 residues in the CDR3. CDR3 coding DNA: TGTGCCAGTAGCCGGTGGGACAGGTCGAACACTGAAGCTTTCTTT. Protein sequence: CASSRWDRSNTEAFF.

The J gene is TRBJ2-5, the V gene TRBV4-2, with a possible D match to TRBD1 (5 bases). The V gene's germline CDR1 is LGHNA and CDR2 YNFKEQ. The V gene lost 3 bases and the J gene lost 5 bases, with 13 bases spanning the gap. This CDR3 is 14 amino acids long. CDR3 residues: CASSQVGRAETQYF. The CDR3 bases are TGTGCCAGCAGCCAGGTGGGCAGGGCTGAGACCCAGTACTTC.

The chain couples TRBV5-4 to TRBJ2-7; 11 nucleotides match TRBD2. CDR1 and CDR2 (germline): SGHNT, YYREEE (reference sequence). The CDR3 loop spans 15 amino acids. J lost 3 bases, V lost 4 bases, and 6 bases had no gene match. The CDR3 loop is CASSPNSGRDYEQYF. DNA for the CDR3: TGTGCCAGCAGCCCTAATAGCGGGAGGGACTACGAGCAGTACTTC.

This clone was observed once. The chain uses TRBV7-8 and TRBJ2-5; a possible D gene is TRBD2 (6 bases). The CDR3 has 14 residues. Germline CDR1 reads SGHVS; CDR2 reads FQNEAQ. V lost 4 bases and J lost 2, with 11 bases in between. CDR3 in DNA: TGTGCCAGCAGCTACGGGGGAGGACAAGAGACCCAGTACTTC. It encodes CASSYGGGQETQYF.

The rearrangement joins TRBV19 to TRBJ1-2, with D perhaps TRBD1 (5 bases). CDR3 length equals 13 residues. V lost 3 bases to trimming and J lost 8 bases, with 13 bases between them. Germline CDR1 reads LNHDA; CDR2 reads SQIVND (reference sequence). CDR3 bases: TGTGCCAGTAGTATCATGCAGGGCCGGGGCTACACCTTC. This sequence encodes CASSIMQGRGYTF.

V is TRBV15 and J is TRBJ1-5; no reliable D call. The germline V and J ends were trimmed by 1 base and 0 bases, with 7 bases remaining between them. Germline CDR1 is LNHNV and CDR2 is YYDKDF (reference sequence). The CDR3 runs to 15 residues. Written as DNA, the CDR3 is TGTGCCACCAGCAGAGGGGCAGATAGCAATCAGCCCCAGCATTTT. Translation gives CATSRGADSNQPQHF.

The chain links TRBV15 to TRBJ1-5, with TRBD1 as a possible D gene (6 bases). Trimming took 5 bases from V and 8 from J, leaving 19 bases between them. Germline values: CDR1 LNHNV, CDR2 YYDKDF (reference sequence). There are 15 residues in the CDR3. CDR3 loop: CATSPRGGGEEPQHF. Here the CDR3 DNA reads TGTGCCACCAGCCCTAGGGGCGGGGGCGAGGAGCCCCAGCATTTT.

V usage is TRBV19 and J usage is TRBJ2-1, with D possibly TRBD1 on 6 matching bases. With 6 bases removed from V and 6 bases from J, the gap between germline ends came to 18 bases. The CDR3 runs to 15 residues. From germline, CDR1 is LNHDA and CDR2 SQIVND (reference sequence). The CDR3 sequence: CASSPGTQKFNEQFF. As DNA, the CDR3 is TGTGCCAGTAGCCCCGGGACACAAAAGTTCAATGAGCAGTTCTTC.